The 32 T cell receptor beta chains given below trace back to one sample, sequenced in a study of cytomegalovirus exposure and HLA in healthy donors. Primers for the PCR totalled 60 Vbeta and 13 Jbeta. Only in-frame clones appear in the TCRdb table, and some are missing; sequencing was by immunoSEQ multiplex PCR. The sample lists some 130,000 clones; 76% were seen once. Source material: PBMCs. The receptors originated from a female donor in good health and CMV-seropositive.

This clone has more than one count but fewer than ten. The V gene is TRBV5-1, the J gene TRBJ1-1; TRBD1 is a possible D gene (6 bases). Germline CDR1 SGHRS, CDR2 YFSETQ. V lost 4 bases and J lost 0, with 10 bases in between. This CDR3 has 14 residues. The CDR3 region is CASSPDSMNTEAFF. CDR3 nucleotide sequence: TGCGCCAGCAGCCCGGACAGTATGAACACTGAAGCTTTCTTT.

V and J are TRBV5-1 and TRBJ2-5, with a tentative D call TRBD1 (6 bases). The DNA end favors TRBJ2-7, so the J call may be wrong. This CDR3 has 14 residues. Germline V lookup: CDR1 SGHRS, CDR2 YFSETQ. CDR3 sequence (DNA): TGCGCCAGCAGCTGGTCAGGGGATTACGACGAGCAGTACTTC. Encoded protein: CASSWSGDYDEQYF.

V is TRBV28 and J is TRBJ2-7; 8 positions match TRBD2. Per germline, CDR1 MDHEN and CDR2 SYDVKM. Trimming cost V 4 bases and J 6 bases; bases outside gene matches: 8. This CDR3 region has 14 residues. CDR3 in DNA: TGTGCCAGCAGTTGGTTCGGGGGGGTGGGCGAGCAGTACTTC. Its protein product is CASSWFGGVGEQYF.

This chain links TRBV6-1 with TRBJ2-7, with a tentative D call TRBD1 (6 bases). Germline CDR1 and CDR2: MNHNS and SASEGT. The CDR3 is 15 amino acids. Trimming removed 7 bases at V and 4 bases at J, with 20 bases between. The chain's CDR3 is CASTEQGQVSYEQYF. As DNA, the CDR3 is TGTGCCAGCACCGAGCAGGGGCAGGTTAGTTACGAGCAGTACTTC.

The rearrangement links TRBV7-2 to TRBJ2-6; TRBD2 is a possible D gene (6 bases). Germline CDR1 SGHTA, CDR2 FQGNSA. This CDR3 contains 18 residues. V shed 3 bases and J shed 3 bases, with 18 bases lying between them. CDR3 nucleotides: TGTGCCAGCAGCTTGTTCATACCCCGGGGGTATGGGGCCAACGTCCTGACTTTC. Encoded protein: CASSLFIPRGYGANVLTF.

CDR3 amino acids: CAWSTRASEQYF. In DNA, the CDR3 is TGTGCCTGGAGCACCAGGGCGAGCGAGCAGTACTTC. The rearrangement links TRBV30 to TRBJ2-7; tentatively, D is TRBD1 (5 bases). This CDR3 has 12 residues. Germline assignment: CDR1 GTSNPN and CDR2 SVGIG (reference sequence). The V gene lost 3 bases and the J gene lost 6 bases, with 12 bases spanning the gap.

The rearrangement uses TRBV19 and TRBJ2-7; 7 bases align to TRBD1. This CDR3 is built from 14 residues. Germline CDR1 is LNHDA and CDR2 is SQIVND (reference sequence). The trim removed 2 bases at V and 5 bases at J, leaving 6 bases unmatched. The CDR3: CASSIRQGHDEQYF. CDR3 DNA sequence: TGTGCCAGTAGTATAAGACAGGGTCACGACGAGCAGTACTTC.

In its sample, this clone was seen once. The chain recombines TRBV11-2 with TRBJ1-1; 7 nucleotides agree with TRBD1. Unmatched junction bases numbered 6, after V lost 7 bases and J lost 4 bases. Germline values: CDR1 SGHAT, CDR2 FQNNGV. There are 13 residues in the CDR3. The CDR3 DNA is TGTGCCAGCAACCTACAGGGGTCCACTGAAGCTTTCTTT. Translation: CASNLQGSTEAFF. The full variable domain, rest sourced from reference TRBV11-2 and TRBJ1-1, is EAGVAQSPRYKIIEKRQSVAFWCNPISGHATLYWYQQILGQGPKLLIQFQNNGVVDDSQLPKDRFSAERLKGVDSTLKIQPAKLEDSAVYLCASNLQGSTEAFFGQGTRLTVV.

The CDR3 DNA reads TGTGCCAGCAGCTCCTTAAAGACAGGAACGGAGGAGGCCCAGTACTTC. It codes for CASSSLKTGTEEAQYF. The chain couples TRBV7-9 to TRBJ2-5, with D maybe TRBD1 (6 bases). CDR1 and CDR2 from the germline V gene are SEHNR and FQNEAQ (reference sequence). V lost 4 bases and J lost 9, with 24 bases in between. This CDR3 has 16 amino acids. The variable domain in full, with the rest retrieved from reference TRBV7-9 and TRBJ2-5, is DTGVSQNPRHKITKRGQNVTFRCDPISEHNRLYWYRQTLGQGPEFLTYFQNEAQLEKSRLLSDRFSAERPKGSFSTLEIQRTEQGDSAMYLCASSSLKTGTEEAQYFGPGTRLLVL.

This rearrangement joins TRBV7-9 to TRBJ1-2; D uncertain. The CDR3 is 14 residues long. V was trimmed by 0 bases and J by 4 bases, leaving 9 bases between them. Germline V CDR1 and CDR2: SEHNR, FQNEAQ (reference sequence). The DNA for the CDR3 is TGTGCCAGCAGCTTAGCGAAAGAGAGCTATGGCTACACCTTC. Protein product: CASSLAKESYGYTF.

The chain joins TRBV28 to TRBJ1-5; 7 positions match TRBD1. V trimming: 6 bases; J trimming: 3 bases; junction bases outside the gene matches: 17. CDR3 length equals 18 residues. Germline loops: CDR1 MDHEN, CDR2 SYDVKM. Here the CDR3 DNA reads TGTGCCAGCAGCGACGCTCCGACAGGGTATTGGGACAATCAGCCCCAGCATTTT. Translating it yields CASSDAPTGYWDNQPQHF.

This sequence joins TRBV6-5 and TRBJ1-1; 8 nucleotides line up with TRBD1. V shed 0 bases, J shed 6 bases, and the junction held 6 bases outside the gene matches. The length of the CDR3 is 15 residues. The germline gives CDR1 MNHEY, CDR2 SVGAGI. The CDR3 region has the DNA TGTGCCAGCAGTTACTCGACAGGGGCAATCTCTGAAGCTTTCTTT. Translation gives CASSYSTGAISEAFF.

The V call is TRBV4-2, the J call TRBJ2-5; no clear D gene. V was pared by 1 base and J by 5 bases, with 17 bases between. Germline V CDR1 and CDR2: LGHNA, YNFKEQ. The CDR3 consists of 16 residues. The CDR3 sequence: CASSQGYSASRETQYF. CDR3 bases: TGTGCCAGCAGCCAAGGTTACTCAGCGTCCCGGGAGACCCAGTACTTC.

This chain joins TRBV30 and TRBJ2-5; D is possibly TRBD1 (6 bases). CDR1 GTSNPN and CDR2 SVGIG come from the germline V gene (reference sequence). This CDR3 region has 14 residues. V was shortened by 4 bases and J by 1 base, with 13 bases between the two germline ends. DNA for the CDR3: TGTGCCTGGACTAAGGGACAACCCCAAGAGACCCAGTACTTC. It is translated as CAWTKGQPQETQYF.

The V and J genes are TRBV10-3 and TRBJ2-2; D possibly corresponds to TRBD1 (6 bases). CDR1 is ENHRY, CDR2 SYGVKD, per germline. This CDR3 has 15 residues. V lost 5 bases to trimming and J lost 4 bases, with 14 bases between them. CDR3 region: CAISSSGQSTGELFF. CDR3 DNA sequence: TGTGCCATCAGTTCGTCAGGACAGTCCACCGGGGAGCTGTTTTTT.

The rearrangement links TRBV7-9 to TRBJ2-3, with D tentatively TRBD1 (6 bases). The CDR3 is made up of 15 amino acids. V was clipped by 3 bases and J by 6 bases, with 16 bases between them. From germline, CDR1 is SEHNR and CDR2 FQNEAQ (reference sequence). The CDR3 loop is CASSFPGRGDDTQYF. The CDR3 bases are TGTGCCAGCAGCTTCCCGGGCAGGGGTGATGATACGCAGTATTTT.

The V gene is TRBV11-2, the J gene TRBJ1-1; TRBD1 agrees at 8 bases. The CDR3 has 16 residues. Looked up from germline, CDR1 is SGHAT and CDR2 is FQNNGV. The trim removed 5 bases at V and 0 bases at J, leaving 8 bases unmatched. The CDR3 nucleotides are TGTGCCAGCAGCCGAAGTGGACAGGGCCTGAACACTGAAGCTTTCTTT. Translated, it gives CASSRSGQGLNTEAFF.

The V call is TRBV16, the J call TRBJ1-2, with D possibly being TRBD1 (6 bases). Germline V lookup: CDR1 KGHSY, CDR2 FQNENV. The CDR3 is 14 residues long. Trimming removed 2 bases from V and 8 bases from J, with 15 bases in between. CDR3 coding DNA: TGTGCCAGCAGCCAAATCTCAAGACAGGAGGGCTACACCTTC. Protein product: CASSQISRQEGYTF.

The rearrangement links TRBV28 to TRBJ2-6; TRBD1 aligns across 7 bases. CDR1 MDHEN and CDR2 SYDVKM come from the germline V gene. The CDR3 contains 20 residues. V lost 3 bases and J lost 0; bases outside the gene matches: 14. The CDR3 is CASSFFSTGRINSGANVLTF. The CDR3 region has the DNA TGTGCCAGCAGTTTCTTCTCGACAGGGCGAATCAACTCTGGGGCCAACGTCCTGACTTTC.

The chain carries TRBV19 and TRBJ1-5; D not resolved. Trimming stripped 0 bases from V and 3 bases from J, with 9 bases between. The CDR3 consists of 15 residues. Germline CDR1 and CDR2: LNHDA and SQIVND (reference sequence). CDR3 in amino acids: CASSIDRWANQPQHF. The CDR3 DNA reads as TGTGCCAGTAGTATAGATCGCTGGGCCAATCAGCCCCAGCATTTT.

The J gene is TRBJ2-7, the V gene TRBV6-1; D ambiguous. Germline V gene sequence: CDR1 MNHNS, CDR2 SASEGT. Trimming removed 6 bases from V and 4 bases from J, with 19 bases in between. The CDR3 is 15 residues long. Here the CDR3 DNA reads TGTGCCAGCAGGGGCGACGGTATCAGAAATTACGAGCAGTACTTC. This encodes CASRGDGIRNYEQYF.

The chain joins TRBV25-1 to TRBJ2-5; no definite D call. The CDR3 totals 13 residues. Germline CDR1 and CDR2: MGHDK and SYGVNS. Trimming shortened V by 2 bases and J by 5 bases, and 9 bases separated the two germline ends. The CDR3 DNA follows: TGTGCCAGCAGTGAAGTTTCGCGGGAGACCCAGTACTTC. Its protein product is CASSEVSRETQYF.

In nucleotides, the CDR3 is TGTGCCAGCAGCCCGAGACTAGCGGGACGCACAGATACGCAGTATTTT. Protein sequence: CASSPRLAGRTDTQYF. The chain is built from TRBV13 and TRBJ2-3, with 11 bases identical to TRBD2. CDR1 and CDR2 (germline): PRHDT, FYEKMQ (reference sequence). With V trimmed by 5 bases and J by 1 base, 5 bases remained unmatched. This CDR3 has 16 residues.

The chain employs TRBV18 and TRBJ2-5; TRBD1 matches 9 bases. The J call may be in error: the DNA end matches TRBJ2-7 better. The CDR3 spans 15 residues. Per germline, CDR1 KGHSH and CDR2 LQKENI. The CDR3 here is CASSLTRDRDHEQYF. The CDR3 DNA reads TGTGCCAGCTCACTTACCCGGGACAGGGATCACGAGCAGTACTTC.

V usage is TRBV19 and J usage is TRBJ2-5; 14 bases match TRBD2. The trim removed 6 bases at V and 12 bases at J, leaving 12 bases unmatched. Germline loops: CDR1 LNHDA, CDR2 SQIVND (reference sequence). This CDR3 is 15 amino acids long. CDR3 loop: CASRDYGTSGSQKYF. CDR3 DNA: TGTGCCAGTAGAGATTATGGGACTAGCGGGAGCCAGAAGTACTTC.

The CDR3 spells CASSPPGQPLLMNTEAFF. DNA of the CDR3: TGTGCCAGCTCACCACCGGGACAGCCCTTGCTGATGAACACTGAAGCTTTCTTT. The chain couples TRBV18 to TRBJ1-1, with 7 positions matching TRBD1. Germline CDR1 is KGHSH and CDR2 is LQKENI. The CDR3 has 18 residues. J was trimmed by 0 bases and V by 0 bases; bases with no gene match: 10.

A few counts support this clone. V and J are TRBV10-1 and TRBJ2-1; 8 nucleotides line up with TRBD2. With 2 bases clipped from V and 9 bases from J, the junction kept 12 bases outside the gene matches. Germline V CDR1 and CDR2: WNHNN, SYGVQD (reference sequence). This CDR3 spans 16 amino acids. CDR3 in amino acids: CASSEPSGSLWGEQFF. The CDR3 DNA is TGCGCCAGCAGTGAGCCCAGCGGGAGCTTGTGGGGTGAGCAGTTCTTC.

About this clone itself: Mismatch with germline at one junction end may stem from a read error. The chain has TRBV11-2 and TRBJ2-7; D gene unclear. The CDR3 length is 14 residues. In germline, CDR1 is SGHAT, CDR2 FQNNGV. As DNA, the CDR3 is TGTGCCAGCAGCCCCCCGGGTAGCAGCTACGAGCAGTGCTTC. Amino acid sequence: CASSPPGSSYEQCF.

V usage is TRBV7-9 and J usage is TRBJ1-5; D is ambiguous. The CDR3 sequence is 17 residues long. Germline CDR1 SEHNR, CDR2 FQNEAQ (reference sequence). Trimming took 1 base from V and 0 from J, leaving 13 bases between them. The DNA of the CDR3 is TGTGCCAGCAGCTTAGTGGGAGGCCCGTATAGCAATCAGCCCCAGCATTTT. Residues: CASSLVGGPYSNQPQHF.

This clone was observed a few times. The chain has TRBV5-4 and TRBJ1-2; TRBD1 aligns across 12 bases. The CDR3 has 18 amino acids. V dropped 0 bases and J dropped 4; count of bases not matched to a gene: 10. CDR1 is SGHNT and CDR2 is YYREEE in the germline V gene (reference sequence). CDR3 sequence reads: CASSLGGTGGVGAYGYTF. DNA for the CDR3: TGTGCCAGCAGCTTGGGGGGGACAGGGGGCGTTGGGGCCTATGGCTACACCTTC.

The sample holds a few counts of this clone. The chain links TRBV7-9 to TRBJ1-1; 9 nucleotides match TRBD1. The CDR3 is 15 residues long. CDR1 is SEHNR and CDR2 is FQNEAQ in the germline V gene (reference sequence). With V trimmed by 5 bases and J by 0 bases, 4 bases remained unmatched. The CDR3 sequence: CASSTGQGMNTEAFF. The CDR3 DNA follows: TGTGCCAGCAGCACGGGACAGGGAATGAACACTGAAGCTTTCTTT.

The genes are TRBV11-2 and TRBJ2-7, with TRBD1 matching over 7 bases. This CDR3 region has 16 residues. After removal of 3 bases from V and 1 base from J, the junction contained 9 bases not matched to a gene. Germline-derived CDR1 and CDR2 are SGHAT and FQNNGV. The CDR3: CASSLATGSSSYEQYF. CDR3 DNA: TGTGCCAGCAGCTTGGCGACAGGGTCCTCATCCTACGAGCAGTACTTC. The whole variable domain, remainder taken from reference TRBV11-2 and TRBJ2-7, is EAGVAQSPRYKIIEKRQSVAFWCNPISGHATLYWYQQILGQGPKLLIQFQNNGVVDDSQLPKDRFSAERLKGVDSTLKIQPAKLEDSAVYLCASSLATGSSSYEQYFGPGTRLTVT.